Each of the 18 T cell receptor beta chains below was sequenced from the same sample in a study of T-cell reconstitution after alpha-beta-depleted transplantation in children. Unique molecular identifiers were incorporated during preparation of the TCRbeta library. TCRdb analysed the PCR reads with MiXCR anew, one entry per CDR3 protein. The table includes over 550,000 distinct CDR3 sequences, about 10% detected once. The sequences come from PBMCs from the stem cell graft donor, collected from the stem cell graft. The receptor set was obtained from a human donor who donated a stem cell graft to a child with acute myeloid leukemia.

This clonotype was detected ten times or more. This chain joins TRBV29-1 and TRBJ2-3, with TRBD1 matching 9 bases. The junction had 10 bases not matched to a gene; V was cut back by 6 bases and J by 3 bases. This CDR3 is 15 amino acids long. The germline gives CDR1 SQVTM, CDR2 ANQGSEA. The chain's CDR3 is CSVPGQGIGTDTQYF. DNA of the CDR3: TGCAGCGTACCCGGACAGGGGATTGGGACAGATACGCAGTATTTT.

This clonotype was found a few times. V gene TRBV20-1 combines with J gene TRBJ1-1; possibly TRBD1 for D (6 bases). Germline loops: CDR1 DFQATT, CDR2 SNEGSKA (reference sequence). This CDR3 has 13 amino acids. Trimming stripped 6 bases from V and 3 bases from J, with 14 bases between. The CDR3 loop reads CSAMEGGYTEAFF. DNA of the CDR3: TGCAGTGCCATGGAGGGGGGCTACACTGAAGCTTTCTTT.

Only a few counts were recorded for this clonotype. The V and J genes are TRBV5-1 and TRBJ2-7; D is unresolved. Germline V gene data show CDR1 as SGHRS and CDR2 as YFSETQ. The germline V and J ends were trimmed by 5 bases and 4 bases, with 13 bases remaining between them. This CDR3 has 13 amino acids. DNA of the CDR3: TGCGCCAGCAGGGAGAGGTCAGCTTACGAGCAGTACTTC. This gives the protein CASRERSAYEQYF.

This chain connects TRBV4-3 to TRBJ2-7; no firm D call. The germline CDR1 and CDR2 sequences are LGHNA and YSLEER. The V gene lost 0 bases and the J gene lost 2 bases, with 11 bases spanning the gap. The CDR3 runs to 15 residues. The CDR3 DNA sequence: TGCGCCAGCAGCCAAGATTGGGGATCGGCCTACGAGCAGTACTTC. Amino acid sequence: CASSQDWGSAYEQYF.

This clonotype turned up a few times. V and J are TRBV5-1 and TRBJ2-3; 9 bases agree with TRBD1. Looked up from germline, CDR1 is SGHRS and CDR2 is YFSETQ. The CDR3 is 16 residues long. Unmatched junction bases numbered 10, after V lost 4 bases and J lost 4 bases. Here the CDR3 DNA reads TGCGCCAGCAGCCTAATGACAGGGGGAGGGTCAGATACGCAGTATTTT. Protein product: CASSLMTGGGSDTQYF.

J is TRBJ2-7 and V is TRBV7-2; 9 positions agree with TRBD1. J gave up 8 bases and V 5 bases, and 19 bases lay outside the gene matches. The CDR3 consists of 17 residues. Germline assignment: CDR1 SGHTA and CDR2 FQGNSA. CDR3 DNA: TGTGCCAGCAGCCTGAGACCACCGACCGGGACAGGGCTACAGCAGTACTTC. It is translated as CASSLRPPTGTGLQQYF. Looking up the rest from reference TRBV7-2 and TRBJ2-7 gives the full variable domain: GAGVSQSPSNKVTEKGKDVELRCDPISGHTALYWYRQSLGQGLEFLIYFQGNSAPDKSGLPSDRFSAERTGGSVSTLTIQRTQQEDSAVYLCASSLRPPTGTGLQQYFGPGTRLTVT.

At least ten counts were recorded for this clonotype. The chain carries TRBV7-3 and TRBJ2-1, with 9 bases matching TRBD2. CDR3 length: 15 amino acids. The V and J ends lost 5 bases and 3 bases, in that order; junction bases with no gene match: 5. CDR1 SGHTA and CDR2 FQGTGA come from the germline V gene. CDR3 sequence reads: CASSQSGGSYNEQFF. CDR3 nucleotide sequence: TGTGCCAGCAGCCAAAGCGGGGGGAGCTACAATGAGCAGTTCTTC.

The table lists this clonotype with a few counts. The rearrangement links TRBV10-3 to TRBJ2-1; 10 bases are shared with TRBD2. Germline CDR1 is ENHRY and CDR2 is SYGVKD. CDR3 size: 15 residues. V gave up 2 bases and J gave up 7 bases; unmatched junction bases: 5. CDR3 coding DNA: TGTGCCATCAGTGAGGGGGCTAGCGGGAGTAATGAGCAGTTCTTC. This gives the protein CAISEGASGSNEQFF.

This clonotype occurred a few times. This chain joins TRBV4-3 and TRBJ2-3; 8 bases agree with TRBD1. There are 16 residues in the CDR3. Losses at the gene ends were 4 bases for V and 3 bases for J; bases not matched to a gene: 9. Germline V gene lookup returns CDR1 LGHNA and CDR2 YSLEER. CDR3 in amino acids: CASSRAAGQGTDTQYF. In DNA form, the CDR3 reads TGCGCCAGCAGCCGGGCTGCTGGACAGGGAACAGATACGCAGTATTTT.

This clonotype was seen many times. The J gene is TRBJ1-2, the V gene TRBV7-9, with no clear D. Trimming shortened V by 5 bases and J by 8 bases, and 12 bases separated the two germline ends. The V gene's germline CDR1 is SEHNR and CDR2 FQNEAQ (reference sequence). This CDR3 has 12 residues. Here the CDR3 DNA reads TGTGCCAGCAGCCAAAGCGGGAGGGGCTACACCTTC. Amino acids: CASSQSGRGYTF.

V and J are TRBV5-1 and TRBJ2-3; a weak D match, TRBD2 (5 bases). The CDR3 consists of 16 residues. The V and J ends lost 3 bases and 0 bases respectively, with 14 bases between them. Germline assignment: CDR1 SGHRS and CDR2 YFSETQ. CDR3 in DNA: TGCGCCAGCAGCTCCGGACTCGTACCTAGCACAGATACGCAGTATTTT. Its translation is CASSSGLVPSTDTQYF.

V gene TRBV3-1 combines with J gene TRBJ2-3; tentatively, D is TRBD1 or TRBD2 (5 bases each). V was clipped by 11 bases and J by 0 bases, with 30 bases between them. Germline CDR1 reads LGHDT; CDR2 reads YNNKEL (reference sequence). The CDR3 loop spans 19 amino acids. CDR3 sequence: CAFCAAPTGVDFSTDTQYF. The CDR3, as DNA: TGTGCCTTCTGTGCGGCCCCAACAGGAGTGGACTTTAGCACAGATACGCAGTATTTT.

This clonotype came up many times. The gene calls are TRBV20-1 and TRBJ2-3; D may be TRBD1 (6 bases). V was trimmed by 6 bases and J by 4 bases, leaving 11 bases between them. Germline V CDR1 and CDR2: DFQATT, SNEGSKA (reference sequence). The CDR3 contains 12 residues. The CDR3 loop reads CSALGGPDTQYF. CDR3 in DNA: TGCAGTGCACTAGGGGGACCAGATACGCAGTATTTT.

This clonotype was found many times. This chain uses TRBV2 with TRBJ2-7, with 10 bases lining up with TRBD1. V lost 2 bases, J lost 12 bases, and 13 bases stayed unmatched. This CDR3 is built from 15 residues. Germline V lookup: CDR1 SNHLY, CDR2 FYNNEI. The CDR3 is CASSEPGQGVTKGYF. CDR3 nucleotide sequence: TGTGCCAGCAGTGAACCTGGACAGGGGGTAACAAAGGGGTACTTC.

A remark on this clonotype: At one of its ends the junction is not consistent with the germline gene, which may arise from a read error. V gene TRBV10-1 combines with J gene TRBJ2-4; unclear D gene. CDR3 size: 8 residues. Per the germline V gene, CDR1 is WNHNN and CDR2 is SYGVQD (reference sequence). DNA for the CDR3: TGCGCCAGCAAGGACCCCCAGTTC. Amino acid sequence: CASKDPQF.

J is TRBJ2-7 and V is TRBV29-1, with D possibly matching TRBD1 (6 bases). V was pared by 4 bases and J by 1 base, with 14 bases between. Per germline, CDR1 SQVTM and CDR2 ANQGSEA. This CDR3 has 14 residues. In nucleotides, the CDR3 is TGCAGCGTTGCGGACAGAATAAGTTCCTACGAGCAGTACTTC. This encodes CSVADRISSYEQYF.

This clonotype showed up just a few times. This chain uses TRBV6-5 with TRBJ1-3, with D unresolved. Trimming cost V 0 bases and J 3 bases, with 6 bases left between them. The CDR3 contains 14 residues. Germline loops: CDR1 MNHEY, CDR2 SVGAGI. The CDR3 spells CASSYSAYGNTIYF. In DNA, the CDR3 is TGTGCCAGCAGTTACTCGGCTTATGGAAACACCATATATTTT.

This clonotype showed up just a few times. The chain employs TRBV30 and TRBJ1-3; D perhaps matches TRBD1 (6 bases). Trimming took 4 bases from V and 0 from J, leaving 10 bases between them. Germline lookup yields CDR1 GTSNPN and CDR2 SVGIG (reference sequence). The CDR3 length is 14 residues. The CDR3 region has the DNA TGTGCCTGGAATACAGGGTTCTCTGGAAACACCATATATTTT. This translates into CAWNTGFSGNTIYF. The full variable domain, in which reference TRBV30 and TRBJ1-3 provide the parts outside the CDR3, is SQTIHQWPATLVQPVGSPLSLECTVEGTSNPNLYWYRQAAGRGLQLLFYSVGIGQISSEVPQNLSASRPQDRQFILSSKKLLLSDSGFYLCAWNTGFSGNTIYFGEGSWLTVV.